What follows are 5 T cell receptor beta chains derived from one specimen sequenced in a study of T cells in Graves' hyperthyroidism and ophthalmopathy. Amplification targeted TCR beta CDR3 regions from RNA transcripts. The TCR CDR3 was amplified in a first-round RT-PCR using the HTBI primer set. A single record per CDR3 protein comes from TCRdb applying MiXCR to the multiplex PCR reads. Of approximately 400,000 distinct CDR3 sequences listed, 15% to 19% are singletons. The sequenced sample consisted of blood. All receptors derive from a woman aged 18-29 years with Graves' hyperthyroidism.

The rearrangement uses TRBV10-3 and TRBJ2-2; 8 bases agree with TRBD2. The CDR3 is made up of 18 amino acids. Germline-derived CDR1 and CDR2 are ENHRY and SYGVKD. The V gene end was trimmed by 4 bases and the J gene end by 0 bases; junction bases not matched to a gene: 10. The CDR3: CAISGVPGLVANTGELFF. The CDR3 DNA reads TGTGCCATCAGTGGGGTCCCGGGACTAGTCGCGAACACCGGGGAGCTGTTTTTT.

This clonotype was detected only a few times. A single base separates this from a much larger clone, so it may be a read error. This chain links TRBV9 with TRBJ1-1; D gene ambiguous. The germline V gene has CDR1 SGDLS and CDR2 YYNGEE. The CDR3 runs to 15 residues. V was pared by 7 bases and J by 5 bases, with 21 bases between. CDR3 DNA: TGTGCCAGCCCCAAGAGCGTGGGCGGGAGAACTGAAGCTTTCTTT. It is translated as CASPKSVGGRTEAFF.

There are many counts of this clonotype. The rearrangement links TRBV5-1 to TRBJ2-1; tentatively, D is TRBD1 (7 bases). The CDR3 has 16 residues. CDR1 is SGHRS, CDR2 YFSETQ, per germline. The V end lost 6 bases, the J end lost 1 base, and 17 bases lay between the germline ends. CDR3 sequence reads: CASTPGQEGSYNEQFF. The CDR3 nucleotides are TGCGCCAGCACCCCAGGACAGGAGGGATCCTACAATGAGCAGTTCTTC.

V usage is TRBV19 and J usage is TRBJ2-7, with D possibly matching TRBD1 (6 bases). Germline V lookup: CDR1 LNHDA, CDR2 SQIVND (reference sequence). Trimming left V 3 bases short and J 2 bases short, with 11 bases between. This CDR3 is 14 amino acids long. The DNA for the CDR3 is TGTGCCAGTAGTATTTCGTCAGGGGCCTACGAGCAGTACTTC. Translating gives CASSISSGAYEQYF.

At least ten counts were recorded for this clonotype. The chain employs TRBV2 and TRBJ1-5; perhaps TRBD1 as D (6 bases). This CDR3 spans 14 amino acids. Germline assignment: CDR1 SNHLY and CDR2 FYNNEI. V was cut by 5 bases and J by 5 bases, with 13 bases left in between. The CDR3 loop reads CASSLGQIDQPQHF. DNA of the CDR3: TGTGCCAGCAGTCTTGGACAGATTGATCAGCCCCAGCATTTT.